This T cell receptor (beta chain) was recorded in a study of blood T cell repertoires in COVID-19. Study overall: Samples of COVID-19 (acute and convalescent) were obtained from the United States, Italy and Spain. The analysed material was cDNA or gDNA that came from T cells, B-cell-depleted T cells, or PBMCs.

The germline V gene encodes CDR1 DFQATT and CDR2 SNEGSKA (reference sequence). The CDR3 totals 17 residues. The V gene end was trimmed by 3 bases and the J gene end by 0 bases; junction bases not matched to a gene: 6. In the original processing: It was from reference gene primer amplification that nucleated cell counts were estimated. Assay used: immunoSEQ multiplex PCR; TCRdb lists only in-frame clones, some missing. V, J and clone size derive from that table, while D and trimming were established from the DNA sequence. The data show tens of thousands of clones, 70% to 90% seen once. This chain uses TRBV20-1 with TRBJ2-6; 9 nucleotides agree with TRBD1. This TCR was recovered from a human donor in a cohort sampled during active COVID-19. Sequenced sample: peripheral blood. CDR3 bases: TGCAGTGCTAGTTGGACAGGGGCCAGCTCTGGGGCCAACGTCCTGACTTTC. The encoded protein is CSASWTGASSGANVLTF.